This T cell receptor beta chain came from a study of sequential checkpoint blockade in melanoma. Across the whole study: First-line arms were nivolumab then ipilimumab, or the reverse, randomized 1:1.

From germline, CDR1 is SGHDT and CDR2 YYEEEE. This CDR3 spans 18 amino acids. The ends lost 0 bases at V and 0 bases at J; junction bases unmatched: 9. The data were produced by immunoSEQ multiplex PCR, yet TCRdb's version contains in-frame clones alone and is incomplete. The sample carries fewer than 25,000 clones, 65% to 75% recorded once. The treatment denotes: randomized to nivolumab then ipilimumab (arm A) or the reverse (arm B). The sample was CD8+ T cells sorted from blood (inferred from file names), taken from a patient given nivolumab and ipilimumab in sequence. The rearrangement uses TRBV5-6 and TRBJ1-3; 7 bases are shared with TRBD1. This TCR was recovered from a human donor with melanoma. CDR3: CASSLATDRPYSGNTIYF. The DNA of the CDR3 is TGTGCCAGCAGCTTGGCCACGGACAGGCCCTACTCTGGAAACACCATATATTTT.